What follows is one T cell receptor beta chain and its context. This CDR3 region has 16 residues. These data come from a study of blood T cell repertoires in COVID-19. For the study at large: Sample material is recorded as cDNA or gDNA derived from T cells, B-cell-depleted T cells, or PBMCs.

Generated by immunoSEQ multiplex PCR, the TCRdb table keeps only in-frame clones and is missing some. The sample includes some 280,000 clones, about nine tenths seen only once; the top ten take less than 1%. Sequencing was carried out using peripheral blood. The V gene is TRBV21-1, the J gene TRBJ2-7; TRBD1 is taken as the D call from the table, unchecked against the DNA. TRBV21-1 is shown as a pseudogene. The TCR comes from a middle-aged woman who had recovered from COVID-19. The CDR3 DNA follows: TGTGCCAGCAGCAAAGGGACGGGACAGGTCAAAGACGAGCAGTACTTC. It encodes CASSKGTGQVKDEQYF.